Below, one T cell receptor (beta chain) is given with its context. Its antigen is currently unknown. The CDR3 runs to 14 residues. CDR1 is SGHNT and CDR2 is YYREEE in the germline V gene (reference sequence). The germline V and J ends were trimmed by 4 bases and 2 bases, with 10 bases remaining between them. TCRdb keeps only in-frame clones here, not all; method: immunoSEQ multiplex PCR. In the table there are under 150,000 clones, 80% to 95% of which are singletons. This specimen comes from a study of T cell responses to AZD1222 COVID-19 vaccine. The study's findings and limits: An increase in Spike-specific TCR breadth and depth was observed after two AZD1222 doses. There were mostly white British donors and more females than males, and clonal diversity was possibly underestimated. Repertoire samples came only from after the peak T cell response.

This TCR derives from an adult in good health. The sample was peripheral blood, taken on day 0 of AZD1222 vaccination. This rearrangement joins TRBV5-4 to TRBJ2-1; D is uncertain. CDR3 in DNA: TGTGCCAGCAGCCGAGCTGACACCTACAATGAGCAGTTCTTC. Protein product: CASSRADTYNEQFF.